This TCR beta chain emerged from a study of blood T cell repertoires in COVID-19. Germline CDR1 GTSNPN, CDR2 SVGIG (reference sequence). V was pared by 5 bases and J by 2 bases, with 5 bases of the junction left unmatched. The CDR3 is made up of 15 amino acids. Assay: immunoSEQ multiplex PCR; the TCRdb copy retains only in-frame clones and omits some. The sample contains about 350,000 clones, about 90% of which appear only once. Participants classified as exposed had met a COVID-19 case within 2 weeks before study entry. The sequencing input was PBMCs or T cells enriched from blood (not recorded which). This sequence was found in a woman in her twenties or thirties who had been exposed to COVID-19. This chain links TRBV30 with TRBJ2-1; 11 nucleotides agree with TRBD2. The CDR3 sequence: CAWAQTSGTYNEQFF. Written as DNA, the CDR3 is TGTGCCTGGGCCCAGACTAGCGGGACCTACAATGAGCAGTTCTTC.